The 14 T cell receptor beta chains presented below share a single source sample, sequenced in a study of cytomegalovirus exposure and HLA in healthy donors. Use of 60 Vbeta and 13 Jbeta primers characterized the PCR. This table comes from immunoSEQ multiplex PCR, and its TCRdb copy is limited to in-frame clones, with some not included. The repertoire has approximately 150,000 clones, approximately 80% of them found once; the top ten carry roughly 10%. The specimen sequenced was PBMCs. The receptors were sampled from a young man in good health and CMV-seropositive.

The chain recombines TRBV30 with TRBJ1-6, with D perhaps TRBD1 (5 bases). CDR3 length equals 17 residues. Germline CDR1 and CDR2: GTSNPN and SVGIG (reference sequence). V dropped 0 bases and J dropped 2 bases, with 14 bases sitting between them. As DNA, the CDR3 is TGTGCCTGGAGTGTACCCCCCAGGGTAACCTATAATTCACCCCTCCACTTT. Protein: CAWSVPPRVTYNSPLHF.

For the CDR3, the DNA is TGTGCCAGCAGTGAATGGGGGGGGCTTAATCAGCCCCAGCATTTT. It yields the protein CASSEWGGLNQPQHF. The chain uses TRBV6-1 and TRBJ1-5; D perhaps matches TRBD1 (6 bases). The length of the CDR3 is 15 residues. Trimming took off 2 bases at V and 4 bases at J, with 12 bases between the two ends. Germline values: CDR1 MNHNS, CDR2 SASEGT.

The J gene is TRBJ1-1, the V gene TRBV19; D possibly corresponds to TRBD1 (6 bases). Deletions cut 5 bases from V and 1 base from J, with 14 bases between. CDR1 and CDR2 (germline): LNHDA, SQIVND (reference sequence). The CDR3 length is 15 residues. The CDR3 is CASSAPGERNTEAFF. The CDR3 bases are TGTGCCAGTAGTGCTCCAGGGGAGAGGAACACTGAAGCTTTCTTT.

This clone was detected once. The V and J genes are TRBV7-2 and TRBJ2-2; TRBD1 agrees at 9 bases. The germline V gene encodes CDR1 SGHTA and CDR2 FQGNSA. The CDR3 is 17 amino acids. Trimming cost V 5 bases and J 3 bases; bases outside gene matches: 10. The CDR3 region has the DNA TGTGCCAGCAGCCGCTCGGGGACAGGGAAGTACACCGGGGAGCTGTTTTTT. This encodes CASSRSGTGKYTGELFF.

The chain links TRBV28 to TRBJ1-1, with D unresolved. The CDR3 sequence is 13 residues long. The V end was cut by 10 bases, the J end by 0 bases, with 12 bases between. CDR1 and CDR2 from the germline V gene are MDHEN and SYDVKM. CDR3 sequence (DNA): TGTGCCATCTCGATACGGTTGAACACTGAAGCTTTCTTT. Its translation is CAISIRLNTEAFF. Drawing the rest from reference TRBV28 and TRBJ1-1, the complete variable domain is DVKVTQSSRYLVKRTGEKVFLECVQDMDHENMFWYRQDPGLGLRLIYFSYDVKMKEKGDIPEGYSVSREKKERFSLILESASTNQTSMYLCAISIRLNTEAFFGQGTRLTVV.

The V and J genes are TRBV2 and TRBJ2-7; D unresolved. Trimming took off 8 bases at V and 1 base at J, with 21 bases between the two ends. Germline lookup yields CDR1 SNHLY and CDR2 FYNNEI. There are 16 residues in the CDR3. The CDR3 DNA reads TGTGCCAGCGGTGCGTCCCCGTCTCTAGGATCCTACGAGCAGTACTTC. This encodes CASGASPSLGSYEQYF.

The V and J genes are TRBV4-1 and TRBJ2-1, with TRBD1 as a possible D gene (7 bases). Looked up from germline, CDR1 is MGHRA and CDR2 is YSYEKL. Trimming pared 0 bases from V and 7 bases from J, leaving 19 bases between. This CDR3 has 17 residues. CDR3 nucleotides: TGCGCCAGCAGCCAAGAACCTTTGGCGGGGACAGCTAATGAGCAGTTCTTC. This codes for CASSQEPLAGTANEQFF.

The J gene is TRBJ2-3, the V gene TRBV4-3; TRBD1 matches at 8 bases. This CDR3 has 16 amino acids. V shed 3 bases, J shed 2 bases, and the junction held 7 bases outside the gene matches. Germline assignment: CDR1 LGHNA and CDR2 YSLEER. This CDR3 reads CASSQTGTGFTDTQYF. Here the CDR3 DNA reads TGCGCCAGCAGCCAGACCGGGACAGGTTTCACAGATACGCAGTATTTT.

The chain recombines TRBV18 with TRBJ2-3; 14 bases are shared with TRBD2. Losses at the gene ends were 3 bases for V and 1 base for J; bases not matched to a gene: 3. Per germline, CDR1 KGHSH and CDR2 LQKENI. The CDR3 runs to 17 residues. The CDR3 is CASSPAGLAGGTDTQYF. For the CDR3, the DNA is TGTGCCAGCTCACCGGCGGGACTAGCGGGAGGCACAGATACGCAGTATTTT.

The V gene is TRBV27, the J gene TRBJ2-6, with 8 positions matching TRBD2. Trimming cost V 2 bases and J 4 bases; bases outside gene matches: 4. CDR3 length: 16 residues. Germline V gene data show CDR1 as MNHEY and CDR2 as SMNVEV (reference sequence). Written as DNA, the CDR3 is TGTGCCAGCAGTTTACTCCGGGAGGGGGGGGCCAACGTCCTGACTTTC. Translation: CASSLLREGGANVLTF. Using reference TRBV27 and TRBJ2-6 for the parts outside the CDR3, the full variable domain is EAQVTQNPRYLITVTGKKLTVTCSQNMNHEYMSWYRQDPGLGLRQIYYSMNVEVTDKGDVPEGYKVSRKEKRNFPLILESPSPNQTSLYFCASSLLREGGANVLTFGAGSRLTVL.

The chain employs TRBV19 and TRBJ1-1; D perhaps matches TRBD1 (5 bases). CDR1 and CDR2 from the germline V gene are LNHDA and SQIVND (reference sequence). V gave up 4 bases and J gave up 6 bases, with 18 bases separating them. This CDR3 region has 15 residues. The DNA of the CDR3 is TGTGCCAGTAGTAGAGAATCGCAGGGTAAGCCTGAAGCTTTCTTT. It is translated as CASSRESQGKPEAFF. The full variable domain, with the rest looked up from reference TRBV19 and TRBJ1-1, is DGGITQSPKYLFRKEGQNVTLSCEQNLNHDAMYWYRQDPGQGLRLIYYSQIVNDFQKGDIAEGYSVSREKKESFPLTVTSAQKNPTAFYLCASSRESQGKPEAFFGQGTRLTVV.

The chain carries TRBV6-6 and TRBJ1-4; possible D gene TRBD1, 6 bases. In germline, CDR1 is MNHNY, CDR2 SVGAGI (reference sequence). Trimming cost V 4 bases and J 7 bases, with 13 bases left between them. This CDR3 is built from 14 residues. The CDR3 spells CASSSRTVGEKLFF. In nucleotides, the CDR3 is TGTGCCAGCAGTTCCCGGACAGTGGGTGAAAAACTGTTTTTT.

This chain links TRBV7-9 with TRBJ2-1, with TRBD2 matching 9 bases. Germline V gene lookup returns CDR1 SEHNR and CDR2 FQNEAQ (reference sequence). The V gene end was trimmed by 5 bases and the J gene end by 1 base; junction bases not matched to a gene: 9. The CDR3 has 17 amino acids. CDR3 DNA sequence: TGTGCCAGCAGCGGACCCGTAGCGGGAGTGTCCTACAATGAGCAGTTCTTC. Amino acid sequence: CASSGPVAGVSYNEQFF.

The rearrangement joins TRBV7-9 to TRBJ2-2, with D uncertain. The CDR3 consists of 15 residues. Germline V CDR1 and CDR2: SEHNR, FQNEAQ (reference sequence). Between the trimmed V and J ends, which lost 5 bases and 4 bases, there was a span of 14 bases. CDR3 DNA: TGTGCCAGCAGCCCTCCGAGGTTAGGCACCGGGGAGCTGTTTTTT. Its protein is CASSPPRLGTGELFF.